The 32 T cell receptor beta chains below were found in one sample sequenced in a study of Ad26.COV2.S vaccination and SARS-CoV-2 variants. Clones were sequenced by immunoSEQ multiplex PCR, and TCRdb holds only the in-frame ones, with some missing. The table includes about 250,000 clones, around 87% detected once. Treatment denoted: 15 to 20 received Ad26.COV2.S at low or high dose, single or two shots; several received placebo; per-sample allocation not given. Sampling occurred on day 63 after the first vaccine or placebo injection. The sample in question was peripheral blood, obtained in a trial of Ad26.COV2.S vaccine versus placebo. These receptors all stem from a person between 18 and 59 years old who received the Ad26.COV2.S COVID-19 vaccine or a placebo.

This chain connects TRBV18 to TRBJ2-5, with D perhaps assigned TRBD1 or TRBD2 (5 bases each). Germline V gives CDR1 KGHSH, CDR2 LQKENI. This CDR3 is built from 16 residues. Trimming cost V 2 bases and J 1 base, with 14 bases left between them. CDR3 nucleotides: TGTGCCAGCTCACCAGAGGGTTTAGGGGTCCAAGAGACCCAGTACTTC. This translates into CASSPEGLGVQETQYF.

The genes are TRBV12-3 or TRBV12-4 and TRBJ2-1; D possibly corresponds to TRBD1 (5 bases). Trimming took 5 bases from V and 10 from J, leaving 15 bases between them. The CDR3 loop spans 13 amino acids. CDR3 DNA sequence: TGTGCCAGCAGTGCCAGCATGAAGGGGGAGCAGTTCTTC. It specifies CASSASMKGEQFF.

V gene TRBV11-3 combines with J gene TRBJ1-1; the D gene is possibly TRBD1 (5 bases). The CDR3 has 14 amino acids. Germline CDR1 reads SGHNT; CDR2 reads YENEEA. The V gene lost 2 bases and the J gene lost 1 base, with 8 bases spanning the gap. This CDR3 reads CASSLSGTNTEAFF. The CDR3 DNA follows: TGTGCCAGCAGCTTATCTGGGACGAACACTGAAGCTTTCTTT.

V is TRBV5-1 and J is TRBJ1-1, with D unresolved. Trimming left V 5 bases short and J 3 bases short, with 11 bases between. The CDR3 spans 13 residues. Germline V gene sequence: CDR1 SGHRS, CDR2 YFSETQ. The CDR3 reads CASRVQIDTEAFF. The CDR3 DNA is TGCGCCAGCAGGGTACAGATTGACACTGAAGCTTTCTTT. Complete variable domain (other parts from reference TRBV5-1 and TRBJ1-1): KAGVTQTPRYLIKTRGQQVTLSCSPISGHRSVSWYQQTPGQGLQFLFEYFSETQRNKGNFPGRFSGRQFSNSRSEMNVSTLELGDSALYLCASRVQIDTEAFFGQGTRLTVV.

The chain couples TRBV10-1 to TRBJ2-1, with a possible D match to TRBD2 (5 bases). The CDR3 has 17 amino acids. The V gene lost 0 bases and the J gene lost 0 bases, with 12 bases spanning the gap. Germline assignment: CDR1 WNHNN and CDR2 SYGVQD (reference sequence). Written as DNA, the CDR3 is TGCGCCAGCAGTGAGTCCCAGCGGACCCGCTCCTACAATGAGCAGTTCTTC. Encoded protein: CASSESQRTRSYNEQFF.

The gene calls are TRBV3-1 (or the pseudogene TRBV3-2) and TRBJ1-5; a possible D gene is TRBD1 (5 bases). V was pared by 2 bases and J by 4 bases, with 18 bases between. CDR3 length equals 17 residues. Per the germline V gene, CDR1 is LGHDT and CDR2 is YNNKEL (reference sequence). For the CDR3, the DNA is TGTGCCAGCAGCCAATGGGCGGGGGGGGGAAGGAATCAGCCCCAGCATTTT. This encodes CASSQWAGGGRNQPQHF.

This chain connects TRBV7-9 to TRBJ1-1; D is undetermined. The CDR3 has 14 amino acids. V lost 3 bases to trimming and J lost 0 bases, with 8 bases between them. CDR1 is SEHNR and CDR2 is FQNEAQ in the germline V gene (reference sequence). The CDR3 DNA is TGTGCCAGCAGCTTCGCGGCCATGAACACTGAAGCTTTCTTT. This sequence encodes CASSFAAMNTEAFF.

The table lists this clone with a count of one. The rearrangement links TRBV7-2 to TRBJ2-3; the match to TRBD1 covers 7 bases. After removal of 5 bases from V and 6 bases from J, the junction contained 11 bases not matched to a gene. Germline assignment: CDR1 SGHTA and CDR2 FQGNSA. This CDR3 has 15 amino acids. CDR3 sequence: CASSAEGAGSDTQYF. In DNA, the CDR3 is TGTGCCAGCAGCGCAGAGGGGGCGGGTAGCGATACGCAGTATTTT.

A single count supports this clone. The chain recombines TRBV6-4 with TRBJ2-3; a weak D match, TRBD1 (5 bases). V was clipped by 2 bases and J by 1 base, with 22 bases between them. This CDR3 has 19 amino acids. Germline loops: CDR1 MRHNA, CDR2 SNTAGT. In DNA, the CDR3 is TGTGCCAGCAGTGACGTCAACAGGCGCTTTCGACCCGGCACAGATACGCAGTATTTT. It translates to CASSDVNRRFRPGTDTQYF.

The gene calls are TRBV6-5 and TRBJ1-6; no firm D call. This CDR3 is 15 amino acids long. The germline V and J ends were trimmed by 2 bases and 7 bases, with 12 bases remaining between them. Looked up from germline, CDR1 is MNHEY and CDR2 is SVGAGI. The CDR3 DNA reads TGTGCCAGCAGTTACGCTCCGGGGTCGAATTCACCCCTCCACTTT. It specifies CASSYAPGSNSPLHF.

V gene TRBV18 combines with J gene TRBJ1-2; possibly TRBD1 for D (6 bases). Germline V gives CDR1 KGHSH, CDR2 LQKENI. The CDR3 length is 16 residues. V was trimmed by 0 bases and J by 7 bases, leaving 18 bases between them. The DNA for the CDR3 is TGTGCCAGCTCACCACCCAACGGACAGACTTTGGGTGGCTACACCTTC. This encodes CASSPPNGQTLGGYTF. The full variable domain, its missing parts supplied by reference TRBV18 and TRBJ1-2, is NAGVMQNPRHLVRRRGQEARLRCSPMKGHSHVYWYRQLPEEGLKFMVYLQKENIIDESGMPKERFSAEFPKEGPSILRIQQVVRGDSAAYFCASSPPNGQTLGGYTFGSGTRLTVV.

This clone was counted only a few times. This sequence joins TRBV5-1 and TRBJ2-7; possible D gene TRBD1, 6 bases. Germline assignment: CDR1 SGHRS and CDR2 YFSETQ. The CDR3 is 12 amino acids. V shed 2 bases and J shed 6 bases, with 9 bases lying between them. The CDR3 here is CASSFRDTEQYF. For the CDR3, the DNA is TGCGCCAGCAGCTTCCGGGACACCGAGCAGTACTTC.

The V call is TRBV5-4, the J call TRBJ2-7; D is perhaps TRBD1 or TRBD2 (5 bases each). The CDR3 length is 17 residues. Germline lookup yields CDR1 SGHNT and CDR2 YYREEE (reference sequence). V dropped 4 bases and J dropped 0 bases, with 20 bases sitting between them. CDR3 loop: CASSRAPQGTFSYEQYF. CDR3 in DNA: TGTGCCAGCAGCAGGGCTCCCCAAGGGACCTTCTCCTACGAGCAGTACTTC.

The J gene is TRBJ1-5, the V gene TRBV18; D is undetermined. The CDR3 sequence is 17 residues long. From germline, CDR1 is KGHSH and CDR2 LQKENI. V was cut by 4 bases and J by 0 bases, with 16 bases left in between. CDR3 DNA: TGTGCCAGCTCACTGAGGACCGAGCATTATAGCAATCAGCCCCAGCATTTT. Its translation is CASSLRTEHYSNQPQHF.

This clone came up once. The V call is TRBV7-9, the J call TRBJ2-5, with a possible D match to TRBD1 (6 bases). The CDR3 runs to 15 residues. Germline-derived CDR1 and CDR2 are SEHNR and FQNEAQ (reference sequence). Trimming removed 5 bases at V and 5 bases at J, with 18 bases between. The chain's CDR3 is CASSPRTGMGETQYF. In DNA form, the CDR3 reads TGTGCCAGCAGCCCCCGAACAGGGATGGGGGAGACCCAGTACTTC.

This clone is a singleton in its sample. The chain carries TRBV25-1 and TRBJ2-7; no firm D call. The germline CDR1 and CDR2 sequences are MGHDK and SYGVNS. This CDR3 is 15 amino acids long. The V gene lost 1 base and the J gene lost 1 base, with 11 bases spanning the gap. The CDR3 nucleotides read TGTGCCAGCAGTGAATCTGAAGGACCATCCTACGAGCAGTACTTC. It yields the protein CASSESEGPSYEQYF.

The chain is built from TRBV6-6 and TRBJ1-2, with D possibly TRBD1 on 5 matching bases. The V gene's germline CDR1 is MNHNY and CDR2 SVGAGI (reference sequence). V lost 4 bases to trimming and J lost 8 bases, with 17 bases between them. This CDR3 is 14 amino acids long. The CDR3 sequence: CASSSRQSVEGYTF. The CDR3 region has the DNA TGTGCCAGCAGTTCCAGACAGTCCGTCGAGGGCTACACCTTC.

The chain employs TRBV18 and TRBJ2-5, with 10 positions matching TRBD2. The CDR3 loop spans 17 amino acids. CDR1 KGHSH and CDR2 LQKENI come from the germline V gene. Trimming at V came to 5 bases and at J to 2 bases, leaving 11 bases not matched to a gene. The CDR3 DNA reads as TGTGCCAGCTCATCCTTCGGACTAGCGGACATACAAGAGACCCAGTACTTC. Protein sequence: CASSSFGLADIQETQYF.

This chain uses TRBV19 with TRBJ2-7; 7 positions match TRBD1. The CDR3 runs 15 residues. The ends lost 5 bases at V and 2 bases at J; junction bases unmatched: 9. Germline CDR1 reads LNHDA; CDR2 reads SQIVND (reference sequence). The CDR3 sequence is CASSPRTGVTYEQYF. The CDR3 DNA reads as TGTGCCAGTAGTCCCAGGACAGGCGTGACCTACGAGCAGTACTTC.

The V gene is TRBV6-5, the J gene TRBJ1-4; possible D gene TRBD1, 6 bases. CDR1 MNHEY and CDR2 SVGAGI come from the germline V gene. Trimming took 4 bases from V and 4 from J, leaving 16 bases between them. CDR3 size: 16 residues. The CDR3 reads CASSFLGQPVNEKLFF. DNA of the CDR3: TGTGCCAGCAGTTTCCTAGGACAGCCCGTTAATGAAAAACTGTTTTTT.

The CDR3 DNA sequence: TGTGCCAGCTCACCGGACAGGGTTAGTCAGCCCCAGCATTTT. Amino acid sequence: CASSPDRVSQPQHF. This chain joins TRBV18 and TRBJ1-5; 8 bases fit TRBD1. CDR1 is KGHSH, CDR2 LQKENI, per germline. The CDR3 consists of 14 residues. Losses at the gene ends were 3 bases for V and 6 bases for J; bases not matched to a gene: 4.

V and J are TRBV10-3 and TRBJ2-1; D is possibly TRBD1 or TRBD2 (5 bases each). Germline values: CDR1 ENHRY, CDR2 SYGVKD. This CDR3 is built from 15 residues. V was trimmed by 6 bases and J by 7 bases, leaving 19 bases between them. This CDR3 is CAIRTSGTSGNEQFF. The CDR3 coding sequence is TGTGCCATCAGGACGTCCGGGACCTCGGGGAATGAGCAGTTCTTC.

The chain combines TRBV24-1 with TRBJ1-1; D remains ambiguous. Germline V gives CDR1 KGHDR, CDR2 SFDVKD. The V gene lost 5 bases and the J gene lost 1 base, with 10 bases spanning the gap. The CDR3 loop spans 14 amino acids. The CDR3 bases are TGTGCCACCAGTGTGTCTTTGCCGAACACTGAAGCTTTCTTT. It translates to CATSVSLPNTEAFF.

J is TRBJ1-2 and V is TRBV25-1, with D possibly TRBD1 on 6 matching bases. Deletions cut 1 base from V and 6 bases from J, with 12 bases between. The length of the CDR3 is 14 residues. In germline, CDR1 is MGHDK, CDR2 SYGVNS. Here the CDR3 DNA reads TGTGCCAGCAGTGAATCCTCATCAGGGGATGGCTACACCTTC. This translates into CASSESSSGDGYTF.

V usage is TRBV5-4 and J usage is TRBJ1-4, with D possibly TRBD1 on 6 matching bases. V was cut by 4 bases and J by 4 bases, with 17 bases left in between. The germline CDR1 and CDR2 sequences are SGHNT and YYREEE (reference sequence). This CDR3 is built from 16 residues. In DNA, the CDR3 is TGTGCCAGCAGCCGAGCAGGGGAGCGAAGTAATGAAAAACTGTTTTTT. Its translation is CASSRAGERSNEKLFF. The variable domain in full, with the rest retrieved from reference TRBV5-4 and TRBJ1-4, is ETGVTQSPTHLIKTRGQQVTLRCSSQSGHNTVSWYQQALGQGPQFIFQYYREEENGRGNFPPRFSGLQFPNYSSELNVNALELDDSALYLCASSRAGERSNEKLFFGSGTQLSVL.

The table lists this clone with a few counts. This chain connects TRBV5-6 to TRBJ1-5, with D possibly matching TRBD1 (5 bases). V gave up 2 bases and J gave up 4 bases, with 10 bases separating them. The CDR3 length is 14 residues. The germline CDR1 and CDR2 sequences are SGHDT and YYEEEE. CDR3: CASSFSRVNQPQHF. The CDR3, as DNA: TGTGCCAGCAGCTTCAGCAGGGTAAATCAGCCCCAGCATTTT.

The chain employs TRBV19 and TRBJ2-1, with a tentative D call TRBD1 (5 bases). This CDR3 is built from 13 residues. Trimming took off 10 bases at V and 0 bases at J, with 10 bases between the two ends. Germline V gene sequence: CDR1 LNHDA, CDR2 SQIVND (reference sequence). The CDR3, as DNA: TGTGCCACCCGACAGAGCTCCTACAATGAGCAGTTCTTC. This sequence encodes CATRQSSYNEQFF.

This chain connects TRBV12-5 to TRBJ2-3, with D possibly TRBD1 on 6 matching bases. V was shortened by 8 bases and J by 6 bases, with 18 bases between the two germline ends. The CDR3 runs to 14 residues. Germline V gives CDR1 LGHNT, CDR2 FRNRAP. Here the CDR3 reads CASNRGTMSDTQYF. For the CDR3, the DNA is TGTGCTAGTAATAGGGGGACGATGTCGGATACGCAGTATTTT.

As DNA, the CDR3 is TGTGCCATCAGGACGGACTTCAGGGCCGATGAGCAGTTCTTC. This gives the protein CAIRTDFRADEQFF. The chain employs TRBV10-3 and TRBJ2-1, with D possibly being TRBD1 or TRBD2 (5 bases each). Germline V gene lookup returns CDR1 ENHRY and CDR2 SYGVKD. V lost 6 bases to trimming and J lost 8 bases, with 17 bases between them. The CDR3 covers 14 residues.

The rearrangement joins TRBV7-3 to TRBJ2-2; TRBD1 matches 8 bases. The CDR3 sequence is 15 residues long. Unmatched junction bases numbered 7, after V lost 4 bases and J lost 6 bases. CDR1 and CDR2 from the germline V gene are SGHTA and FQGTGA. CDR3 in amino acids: CASSSTGAVAGELFF. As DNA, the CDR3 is TGTGCCAGCAGCTCGACAGGGGCGGTGGCCGGGGAGCTGTTTTTT.

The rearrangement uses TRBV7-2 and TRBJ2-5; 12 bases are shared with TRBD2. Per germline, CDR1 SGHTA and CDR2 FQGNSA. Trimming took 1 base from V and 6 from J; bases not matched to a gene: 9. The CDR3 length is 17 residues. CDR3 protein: CASSLGLAGGYEKTQYF. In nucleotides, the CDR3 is TGTGCCAGCAGCTTAGGCCTAGCGGGAGGGTATGAGAAGACCCAGTACTTC.

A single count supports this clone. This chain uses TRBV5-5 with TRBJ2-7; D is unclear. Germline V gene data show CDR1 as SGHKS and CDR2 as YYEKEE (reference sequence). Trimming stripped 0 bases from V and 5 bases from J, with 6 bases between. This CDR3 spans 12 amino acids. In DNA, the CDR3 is TGTGCCAGCAGCTTGGAACAGAACGAGCAGTACTTC. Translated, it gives CASSLEQNEQYF. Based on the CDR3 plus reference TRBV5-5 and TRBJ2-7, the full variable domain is DAGVTQSPTHLIKTRGQQVTLRCSPISGHKSVSWYQQVLGQGPQFIFQYYEKEERGRGNFPDRFSARQFPNYSSELNVNALLLGDSALYLCASSLEQNEQYFGPGTRLTVT.